This T cell receptor (beta chain) originates from a study of shared clonotypes between healthy human individuals. This clone was seen a handful of times. Its target is unknown. Using immunoSEQ multiplex PCR, the repertoire was profiled, and TCRdb retains in-frame clones only, with some absent. The sample records roughly 2.5 million clones, around 90% being singletons. The study drew all its donors from Caucasian adults living in Nashville, Tennessee. The study's findings and limits: Sequencing depth was predicted to influence how clonotypes are shared among donors.

Germline CDR1 and CDR2: SEHNR and FQNEAQ (reference sequence). V gave up 3 bases and J gave up 1 base, with 12 bases separating them. The CDR3 sequence is 15 residues long. This clonotype was obtained from a man aged 18 to 29 in good health. This sequence joins TRBV7-9 and TRBJ1-1; TRBD1 is a possible D gene (6 bases). What was sequenced was naive CD4+ T cells sorted from blood. The subset here: CD45RA+ positively selected. For the CDR3, the DNA is TGTGCCAGCAGCTTCATACAGGGCCAGAACACTGAAGCTTTCTTT. It specifies CASSFIQGQNTEAFF. The full variable domain, rest sourced from reference TRBV7-9 and TRBJ1-1, is DTGVSQNPRHKITKRGQNVTFRCDPISEHNRLYWYRQTLGQGPEFLTYFQNEAQLEKSRLLSDRFSAERPKGSFSTLEIQRTEQGDSAMYLCASSFIQGQNTEAFFGQGTRLTVV.